This TCR beta chain stems from a study of OX40 agonist ivuxolimab in advanced cancers. Study-wide context: People who had prior anti-PD-1, anti-PD-L1 or anti-CTLA-4 therapy could take part, and around 39% had some.

Patients with a history of autoimmune disease or on systemic immunosuppression were excluded. Sampled blood was obtained at baseline, cycle 4 day 1, and cycle 7 day 1. Findings and caveats of the study: CD8+ T cells were the subset that, on average, had more expanded clones than CD4+.

Clones were read by immunoSEQ multiplex PCR, and TCRdb kept only the in-frame ones, dropping some. The sample contains roughly 66,000 clones, roughly 87% of which appear only once. Comment on this clone: Its target is unknown.

V was trimmed by 0 bases and J by 9 bases, leaving 9 bases between them. The CDR3 length is 12 residues. Looked up from germline, CDR1 is SGHNT and CDR2 is YYREEE (reference sequence). This chain joins TRBV5-4 and TRBJ1-2; D is undetermined. The sample in question was CD4+ or CD8+ T cells sorted from blood, obtained in a trial of the OX40 agonist ivuxolimab. This TCR came from an adult with an advanced solid tumor such as melanoma, head and neck, liver or kidney cancer. CDR3 sequence reads: CASSLVQDRYTF. The CDR3 DNA reads as TGTGCCAGCAGCTTGGTGCAAGATCGCTACACCTTC. The entire variable domain, with the rest obtained from reference TRBV5-4 and TRBJ1-2, is as follows: ETGVTQSPTHLIKTRGQQVTLRCSSQSGHNTVSWYQQALGQGPQFIFQYYREEENGRGNFPPRFSGLQFPNYSSELNVNALELDDSALYLCASSLVQDRYTFGSGTRLTVV.